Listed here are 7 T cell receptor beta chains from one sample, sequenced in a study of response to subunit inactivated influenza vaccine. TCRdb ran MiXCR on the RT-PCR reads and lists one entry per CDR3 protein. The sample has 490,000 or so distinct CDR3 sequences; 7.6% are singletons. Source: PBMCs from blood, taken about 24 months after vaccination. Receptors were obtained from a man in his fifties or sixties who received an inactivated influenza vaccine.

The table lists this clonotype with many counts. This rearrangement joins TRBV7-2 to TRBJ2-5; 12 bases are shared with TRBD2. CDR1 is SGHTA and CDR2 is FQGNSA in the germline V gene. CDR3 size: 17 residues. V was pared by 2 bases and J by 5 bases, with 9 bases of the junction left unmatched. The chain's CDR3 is CASSLTTSGGLEETQYF. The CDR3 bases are TGTGCCAGCAGCTTAACGACTAGCGGGGGCCTGGAGGAGACCCAGTACTTC.

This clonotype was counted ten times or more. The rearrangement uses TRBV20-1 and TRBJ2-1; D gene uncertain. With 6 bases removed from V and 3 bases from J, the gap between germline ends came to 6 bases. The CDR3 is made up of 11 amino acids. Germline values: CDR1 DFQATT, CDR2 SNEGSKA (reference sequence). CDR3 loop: CSAPIYNEQFF. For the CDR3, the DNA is TGCAGTGCCCCCATCTACAATGAGCAGTTCTTC.

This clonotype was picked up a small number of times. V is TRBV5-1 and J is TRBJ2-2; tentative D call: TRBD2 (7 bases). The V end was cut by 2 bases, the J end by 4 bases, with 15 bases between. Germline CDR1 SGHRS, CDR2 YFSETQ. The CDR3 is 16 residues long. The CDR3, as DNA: TGCGCCAGCAGCTTCCCGAGGGGGGGACCCACCGGGGAGCTGTTTTTT. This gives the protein CASSFPRGGPTGELFF.

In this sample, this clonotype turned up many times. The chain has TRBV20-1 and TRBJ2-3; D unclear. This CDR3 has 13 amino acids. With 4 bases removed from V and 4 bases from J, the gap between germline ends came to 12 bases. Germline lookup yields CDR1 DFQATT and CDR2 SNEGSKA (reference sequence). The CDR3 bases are TGCAGTGCTATCATCCCTGGCGCAGATACGCAGTATTTT. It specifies CSAIIPGADTQYF.

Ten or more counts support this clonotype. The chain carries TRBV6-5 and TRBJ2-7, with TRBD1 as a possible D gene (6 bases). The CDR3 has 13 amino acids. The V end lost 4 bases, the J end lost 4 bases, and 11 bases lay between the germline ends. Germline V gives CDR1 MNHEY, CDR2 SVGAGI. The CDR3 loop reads CASSSPQGYEQYF. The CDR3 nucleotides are TGTGCCAGCAGTTCTCCGCAGGGGTACGAGCAGTACTTC.

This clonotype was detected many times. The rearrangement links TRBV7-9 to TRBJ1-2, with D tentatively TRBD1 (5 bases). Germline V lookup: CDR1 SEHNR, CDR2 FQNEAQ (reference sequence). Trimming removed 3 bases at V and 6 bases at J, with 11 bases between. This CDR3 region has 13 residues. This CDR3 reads CASSLTAGNGYTF. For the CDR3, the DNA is TGTGCCAGCAGCTTGACGGCAGGGAATGGCTACACCTTC.

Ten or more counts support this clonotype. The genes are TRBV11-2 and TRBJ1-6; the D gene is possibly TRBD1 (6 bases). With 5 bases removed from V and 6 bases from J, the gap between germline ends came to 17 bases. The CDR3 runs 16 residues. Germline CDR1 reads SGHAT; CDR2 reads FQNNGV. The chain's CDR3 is CASSPSGGGANSPLHF. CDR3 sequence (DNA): TGTGCCAGCAGCCCCAGCGGTGGGGGGGCTAATTCACCCCTCCACTTT.